Described below is a single T cell receptor (beta chain) sequence and its context. What antigen it recognizes has not been identified. No qualities accompany the bases; no much larger clone lies one base away. CDR1 and CDR2, looked up from the germline V gene, are MDHEN and SYDVKM. The CDR3 holds 14 amino acids from the cysteine to the phenylalanine. The retained sequence is limited to the CDR3, 42 bases, with the frame set at the first base. The V end gives up 3 bases and the J end 7 bases, leaving 8 bases in the junction not matched to a gene. These data come from a study of blood T cell repertoires in COVID-19 (dated by TCRdb to about 2020). For context, the study as a whole: Samples from collaborators originated in the United States, Italy and Spain and spanned both the acute and convalescent phases of COVID-19. The prospective study material was composed of cDNA or gDNA derived from T cells, B-cell-depleted T cells, or PBMCs. A freely available public database, intended as a resource for researchers studying the immune response to SARS-CoV-2, is where the repertoires were released. Samples were obtained from the ongoing ImmuneRACE study (first 160 participants) and from 950 to 1,500 subjects provided by 6 global collaborators. A de-identified subject ID, COVID-19 status, age in years and sex were almost always included in the sample metadata. Subjects who had been exposed to COVID-19, were actively infected with it, or had recovered from it provided the deeply sampled blood TCRbeta repertoires that made up the dataset. HLA class I and class II types, where available, came from metadata supplied by the sample provider rather than from assay-based typing. The paper as a whole reports these results and caveats: The amount of clinical and demographic metadata varied by source and participant and was provided uncurated.

Participants in the prospective study were aged about 18 to 100 years, lived in over 20 United States geographic areas, and enrolled through a virtual design. In the prospective study, participants were assigned to cohorts based on the clinical history participants reported in a screening survey and a study questionnaire. Mobile phlebotomists in the prospective study collected whole blood, serum and a nasopharyngeal or oropharyngeal swab from every participant. Over a 2-month period, participants in the prospective study had the option of providing additional blood draws and questionnaires. Prospective study blood samples were shipped either frozen or at room temperature before DNA extraction. TCRbeta CDR3 regions were amplified from genomic DNA by means of the immunoSEQ Assay, a bias-controlled multiplex PCR. In the source study's methods: Within the assay, amplification of reference gene primers was used to estimate how many nucleated cells each sample contained. Sequence reads were collapsed and filtered to measure the absolute abundance of every unique TCRbeta CDR3 rearrangement. Productive Simpson clonality was computed per sample as the square root of Simpson's diversity index over productive rearrangements. In TCRdb, the immuneACCESS table is reduced to in-frame sequences with V and J assigned. These tables do not hold every clone; where another copy was compared, an unresolved V gene accounts for under half, and the others remain unexplained. V, J and clone size are those of that table, while D and trimming were read from the DNA. The sample table contains over 130,000 clones; only one count was recorded for about four fifths of them. Jointly, the top ten make up about 3.7% of the sample.

The source material was PBMCs or T cells enriched from blood (not recorded which). The V and J segments used are TRBV28 and TRBJ2-7; TRBD1 aligns with 8 central bases. The TCR sequence derives from a woman aged 50 to 65 with acute COVID-19. This receptor has the CDR3 CASSLPQGAGEQYF. The bases are TGTGCCAGCAGTTTGCCCCAGGGGGCGGGGGAGCAGTACTTC.